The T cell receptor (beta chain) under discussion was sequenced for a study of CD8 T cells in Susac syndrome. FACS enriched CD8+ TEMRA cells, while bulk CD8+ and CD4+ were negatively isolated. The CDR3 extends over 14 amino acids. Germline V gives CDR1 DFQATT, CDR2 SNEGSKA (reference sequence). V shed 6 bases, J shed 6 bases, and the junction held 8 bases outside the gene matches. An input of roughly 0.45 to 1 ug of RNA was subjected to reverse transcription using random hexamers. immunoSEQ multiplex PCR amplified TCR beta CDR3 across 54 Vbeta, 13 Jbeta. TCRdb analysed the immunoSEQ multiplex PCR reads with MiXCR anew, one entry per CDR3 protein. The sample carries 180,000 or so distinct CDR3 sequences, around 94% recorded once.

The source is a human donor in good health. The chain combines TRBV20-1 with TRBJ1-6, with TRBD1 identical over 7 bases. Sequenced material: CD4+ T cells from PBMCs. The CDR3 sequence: CSADSQGTNSPLHF. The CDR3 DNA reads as TGCAGTGCGGATTCACAGGGGACTAATTCACCCCTCCACTTT.